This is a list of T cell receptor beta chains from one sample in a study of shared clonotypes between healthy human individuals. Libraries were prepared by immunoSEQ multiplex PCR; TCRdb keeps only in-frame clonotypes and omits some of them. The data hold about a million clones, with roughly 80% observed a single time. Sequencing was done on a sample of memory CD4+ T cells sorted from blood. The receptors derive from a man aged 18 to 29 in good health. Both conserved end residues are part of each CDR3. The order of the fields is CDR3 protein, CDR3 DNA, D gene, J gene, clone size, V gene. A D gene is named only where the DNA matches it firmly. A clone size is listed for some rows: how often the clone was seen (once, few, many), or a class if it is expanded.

cdr3_aa: CASSRRGGDLPGYGYTF
cdr3_nt: TGTGCCAGCAGCCGCCGGGGCGGGGATCTCCCCGGCTATGGCTACACCTTC
d_call: NA
j_call: TRBJ1-2
clone_size: NA
v_call: TRBV5-4

cdr3_aa: CAWSVLSGTGELFF
cdr3_nt: TGTGCCTGGAGTGTACTCTCCGGAACCGGGGAGCTGTTTTTT
d_call: NA
j_call: TRBJ2-2
clone_size: NA
v_call: TRBV30

cdr3_aa: CASSPPLAPDTQYF
cdr3_nt: TGTGCCAGCTCACCACCTCTAGCTCCAGATACGCAGTATTTT
d_call: NA
j_call: TRBJ2-3
clone_size: NA
v_call: TRBV18

cdr3_aa: CASSATLGLAAETQYF
cdr3_nt: TGTGCCAGCAGCGCGACCCTGGGACTAGCGGCGGAGACCCAGTACTTC
d_call: TRBD2
j_call: TRBJ2-5
clone_size: many
v_call: TRBV11-2

cdr3_aa: CAITQDVSGELFF
cdr3_nt: TGTGCCATTACCCAGGACGTTTCCGGGGAGCTGTTTTTT
d_call: NA
j_call: TRBJ2-2
clone_size: NA
v_call: TRBV2

cdr3_aa: CASSYDSSTDTQYF
cdr3_nt: TGTGCCAGCAGTTACGACAGTAGCACAGATACGCAGTATTTT
d_call: NA
j_call: TRBJ2-3
clone_size: few
v_call: TRBV6-5

cdr3_aa: CASSLVHTGELFF
cdr3_nt: TGTGCCAGCAGCTTAGTTCACACCGGGGAGCTGTTTTTT
d_call: NA
j_call: TRBJ2-2
clone_size: few
v_call: TRBV7-3

cdr3_aa: CASLRFDSPLHF
cdr3_nt: TGTGCCAGCCTTCGATTTGATTCACCCCTCCACTTT
d_call: NA
j_call: TRBJ1-6
clone_size: NA
v_call: TRBV28

cdr3_aa: CASSSQGARNNEQFF
cdr3_nt: TGTGCCAGCAGTTCACAGGGGGCGCGTAACAATGAGCAGTTCTTC
d_call: TRBD1
j_call: TRBJ2-1
clone_size: NA
v_call: TRBV6-1

cdr3_aa: CASGTSGSWDEQFF
cdr3_nt: TGCGCCAGCGGGACTAGCGGGAGTTGGGATGAGCAGTTCTTC
d_call: TRBD2
j_call: TRBJ2-1
clone_size: many
v_call: TRBV5-1

cdr3_aa: CASSQGNGLAGLYF
cdr3_nt: TGCGCCAGCAGCCAAGGGAACGGACTAGCGGGTTTGTATTTT
d_call: TRBD2
j_call: TRBJ2-3
clone_size: NA
v_call: TRBV4-3

cdr3_aa: CASSPRQSATEAFF
cdr3_nt: TGTGCCAGCAGTCCCCGACAGAGTGCCACTGAAGCTTTCTTT
d_call: NA
j_call: TRBJ1-1
clone_size: NA
v_call: TRBV6-5

cdr3_aa: CASSSSSLGGTDTQYF
cdr3_nt: TGTGCCAGCAGCTCGAGCTCCCTGGGGGGCACAGATACGCAGTATTTT
d_call: NA
j_call: TRBJ2-3
clone_size: NA
v_call: TRBV5-4

cdr3_aa: CAINFQGNTEAFF
cdr3_nt: TGTGCCATCAATTTTCAGGGGAACACTGAAGCTTTCTTT
d_call: NA
j_call: TRBJ1-1
clone_size: NA
v_call: TRBV10-3

cdr3_aa: CASRGTGNNSPLHF
cdr3_nt: TGTGCCAGCAGGGGGACGGGCAATAATTCACCCCTCCACTTT
d_call: NA
j_call: TRBJ1-6
clone_size: few
v_call: TRBV9

cdr3_aa: CASSFRTSGAADTQYF
cdr3_nt: TGTGCCAGCAGCTTTCGGACTAGCGGGGCCGCAGATACGCAGTATTTT
d_call: TRBD2
j_call: TRBJ2-3
clone_size: NA
v_call: TRBV5-4

cdr3_aa: CASSPAVRGGYTF
cdr3_nt: TGTGCCAGCAGTCCTGCCGTACGAGGAGGCTACACCTTC
d_call: NA
j_call: TRBJ1-2
clone_size: NA
v_call: TRBV6-5

cdr3_aa: CASSIRTGNTEAFF
cdr3_nt: TGTGCCAGCAGTATAAGGACAGGGAACACTGAAGCTTTCTTT
d_call: TRBD1
j_call: TRBJ1-1
clone_size: once
v_call: TRBV2

cdr3_aa: CASSWLQNTEAFF
cdr3_nt: TGCGCCAGCAGCTGGCTGCAGAACACTGAAGCTTTCTTT
d_call: NA
j_call: TRBJ1-1
clone_size: NA
v_call: TRBV5-1

cdr3_aa: CASSLKAPGGYNSPLHF
cdr3_nt: TGTGCCAGCAGTTTAAAGGCGCCCGGGGGCTATAATTCACCCCTCCACTTT
d_call: NA
j_call: TRBJ1-6
clone_size: NA
v_call: TRBV27

cdr3_aa: CATSRVLAGAYEQYF
cdr3_nt: TGTGCCACCAGCAGAGTTCTAGCGGGAGCCTACGAGCAGTACTTC
d_call: TRBD2
j_call: TRBJ2-7
clone_size: NA
v_call: TRBV15

cdr3_aa: CASSLIGANTGELFF
cdr3_nt: TGTGCCAGCAGCTTAATCGGCGCTAACACCGGGGAGCTGTTTTTT
d_call: NA
j_call: TRBJ2-2
clone_size: NA
v_call: TRBV7-8

cdr3_aa: CASRSPGPNSPLHF
cdr3_nt: TGTGCCAGCAGAAGTCCGGGTCCGAATTCACCCCTCCACTTT
d_call: NA
j_call: TRBJ1-6
clone_size: NA
v_call: TRBV11-2

cdr3_aa: CASSTRLAGGPGANVLTF
cdr3_nt: TGTGCCAGCAGCACCCGACTAGCGGGGGGGCCTGGGGCCAACGTCCTGACTTTC
d_call: TRBD2
j_call: TRBJ2-6
clone_size: NA
v_call: TRBV9

cdr3_aa: CASSKAHLRGQGHNEQFF
cdr3_nt: TGTGCCAGCAGCAAAGCCCATCTCCGGGGACAGGGGCACAATGAGCAGTTCTTC
d_call: NA
j_call: TRBJ2-1
clone_size: NA
v_call: TRBV21-1

cdr3_aa: CASAEGATGQYF
cdr3_nt: TGTGCCAGCGCTGAGGGGGCCACAGGGCAGTACTTC
d_call: TRBD1
j_call: TRBJ2-7
clone_size: NA
v_call: TRBV6-6

cdr3_aa: CASSQYIATEAFF
cdr3_nt: TGTGCCAGCAGCCAATATATAGCCACTGAAGCTTTCTTT
d_call: NA
j_call: TRBJ1-1
clone_size: NA
v_call: TRBV4-2

cdr3_aa: CASDDLSLAASYEQYF
cdr3_nt: TGTGCCAGCGATGACCTGTCCCTAGCGGCTTCCTACGAGCAGTACTTC
d_call: TRBD2
j_call: TRBJ2-7
clone_size: NA
v_call: TRBV2

cdr3_aa: CASSLAANTGELFF
cdr3_nt: TGCGCCAGCAGCTTGGCCGCCAACACCGGGGAGCTGTTTTTT
d_call: NA
j_call: TRBJ2-2
clone_size: NA
v_call: TRBV5-1

cdr3_aa: CASSLVGGGSYEQYF
cdr3_nt: TGTGCCAGCAGCTTAGTAGGGGGAGGGTCCTACGAGCAGTACTTC
d_call: NA
j_call: TRBJ2-7
clone_size: NA
v_call: TRBV7-2

cdr3_aa: CASSLTRSSYNEQFF
cdr3_nt: TGTGCCAGCAGCTTAACGAGGAGCTCCTACAATGAGCAGTTCTTC
d_call: NA
j_call: TRBJ2-1
clone_size: NA
v_call: TRBV7-9

cdr3_aa: CASSWDREYEQYF
cdr3_nt: TGTGCCAGCAGTTGGGACAGGGAGTACGAGCAGTACTTC
d_call: TRBD1
j_call: TRBJ2-7
clone_size: few
v_call: TRBV6-6

cdr3_aa: CASSEFQGTFGNTIYF
cdr3_nt: TGTGCCAGCAGTGAATTCCAGGGAACTTTCGGAAACACCATATATTTT
d_call: NA
j_call: TRBJ1-3
clone_size: few
v_call: TRBV6-1

cdr3_aa: CASSRTGGTGELFF
cdr3_nt: TGCGCCAGCAGTCGGACAGGGGGGACCGGGGAGCTGTTTTTT
d_call: TRBD1
j_call: TRBJ2-2
clone_size: once
v_call: TRBV10-2